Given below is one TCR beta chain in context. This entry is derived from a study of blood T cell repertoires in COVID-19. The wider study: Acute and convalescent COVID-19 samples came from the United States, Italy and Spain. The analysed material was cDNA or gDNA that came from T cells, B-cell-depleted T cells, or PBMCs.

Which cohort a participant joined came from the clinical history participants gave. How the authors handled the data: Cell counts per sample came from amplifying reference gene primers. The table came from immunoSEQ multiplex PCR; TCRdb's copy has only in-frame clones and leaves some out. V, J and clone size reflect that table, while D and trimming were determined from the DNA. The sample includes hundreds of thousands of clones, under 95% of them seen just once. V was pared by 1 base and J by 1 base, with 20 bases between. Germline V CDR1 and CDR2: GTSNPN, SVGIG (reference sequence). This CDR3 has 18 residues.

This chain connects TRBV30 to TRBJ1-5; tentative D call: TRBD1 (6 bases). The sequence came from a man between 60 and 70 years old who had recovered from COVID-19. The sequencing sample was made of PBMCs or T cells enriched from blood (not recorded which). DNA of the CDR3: TGTGCCTGGAGTGCGCGGGGGCGGCCGGCATCCAGCAATCAGCCCCAGCATTTT. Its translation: CAWSARGRPASSNQPQHF.